This T cell receptor beta chain was recorded in a study of cytotoxic CD8 clonotypes in ibrutinib-treated CLL. J gave up 2 bases and V 3 bases, and 9 bases lay outside the gene matches. The CDR3 is 18 amino acids. The germline gives CDR1 SGHRS, CDR2 YFSETQ. This clone was detected only once. The target antigen is unknown. Study-wide points: Baseline clonality, above age-matched healthy donor levels, tracked circulating CD8+ T-cell counts. Public clonotypes were seen rarely and were contracted or stable on treatment. An increase in clonality occurred at ibrutinib response, followed by a return toward baseline at progression.

Roughly 2 micrograms of genomic DNA, which was extracted from cryopreserved PBMCs, served as the material used for the TCR beta libraries. The data were produced by immunoSEQ multiplex PCR, yet TCRdb's version contains in-frame clones alone and is incomplete. The data contain approximately 150,000 clones, roughly 80% of them seen just once; the ten biggest clones take up 3.5% to 5.5%. V gene TRBV5-1 combines with J gene TRBJ2-6; 9 nucleotides agree with TRBD1. The TCR originated in a human donor with chronic lymphocytic leukemia. The sample consisted of PBMCs, taken after 24 months of ibrutinib treatment. The CDR3 nucleotides read TGCGCCAGCAGCTCATCCGGGACAGGGAAGGCTGGGGCCAACGTCCTGACTTTC. The encoded protein is CASSSSGTGKAGANVLTF.